The clone carrying this T cell receptor (beta chain) was seen more than once but under ten times. Its antigen remains unknown. These data come from a study of T-cell reconstitution after alpha-beta-depleted transplantation in children. Unique molecular identifiers were incorporated when the TCRbeta library was constructed. TCRdb re-called the PCR reads with MiXCR, one entry per CDR3 protein. The table lists about 980,000 distinct CDR3 sequences, around 30% of them singletons. Overall study results and limits: At around two months after transplant, the alpha-beta T cells were reportedly derived from several hundred expanded clones that came from non-depleted graft cells. Newly generated T cells supplied most T-cell counts and diversity one year post-transplant. Surviving recipient T cells and thymic progenitors underlay high day-60 TCRbeta diversity in some patients.

V lost 1 base and J 4 bases, leaving 17 bases between the germline ends. The CDR3 has 16 amino acids. Germline V gives CDR1 SGHRS, CDR2 YFSETQ. V and J are TRBV5-1 and TRBJ1-1; perhaps TRBD1 as D (6 bases). The TCR sequence derives from a boy in the first two years of life who had a stem cell transplant for SCID, so the T cells may come from the graft donor. Material: PBMCs, mostly from graft donor cells, obtained 360 days after TCRalphabeta/CD19-depleted stem cell transplant. The CDR3 bases are TGCGCCAGCAGCTTGACTACAGGGATCGTTGGCACTGAAGCTTTCTTT. It yields the protein CASSLTTGIVGTEAFF.